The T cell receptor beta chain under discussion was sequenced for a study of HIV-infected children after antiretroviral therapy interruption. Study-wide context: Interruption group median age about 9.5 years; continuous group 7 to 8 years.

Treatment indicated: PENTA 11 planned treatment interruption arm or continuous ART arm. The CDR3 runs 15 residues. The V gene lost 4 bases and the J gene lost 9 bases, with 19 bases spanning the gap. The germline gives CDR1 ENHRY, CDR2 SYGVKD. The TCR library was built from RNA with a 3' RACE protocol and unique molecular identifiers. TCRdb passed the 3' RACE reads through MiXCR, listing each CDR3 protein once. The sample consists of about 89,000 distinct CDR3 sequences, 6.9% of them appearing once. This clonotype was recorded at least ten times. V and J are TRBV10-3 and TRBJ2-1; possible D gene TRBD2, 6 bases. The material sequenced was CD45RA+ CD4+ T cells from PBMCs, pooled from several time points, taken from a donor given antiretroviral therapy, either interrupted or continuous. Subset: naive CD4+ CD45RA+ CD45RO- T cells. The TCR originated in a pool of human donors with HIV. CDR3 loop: CAISVETRASVEQFF. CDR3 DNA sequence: TGTGCCATCAGTGTAGAGACTAGAGCTTCAGTTGAGCAGTTCTTC.